This T cell receptor beta chain stems from a study of T cell repertoires in ileal Crohn's disease. On the study more broadly: Operated complications were stricturing disease (approximately 61%) and penetrating disease (around 39%). The M6 sample came from neoterminal ileum during colonoscopy after surgery.

CDR1 is SGDLS and CDR2 is YYNGEE in the germline V gene. Trimming removed 4 bases at V and 6 bases at J, with 11 bases between. This CDR3 spans 13 amino acids. The sample's time point: neoterminal ileum biopsy at postoperative endoscopy, about 6 months after surgery. Profiling relied on immunoSEQ multiplex PCR, and the TCRdb table lists in-frame clones only, not all of them. Of over 8,500 clones in the sample, 70% to 80% were seen once. This TCR came from an adult with Crohn's disease. The J gene is TRBJ2-1, the V gene TRBV9; no definite D call. What was sequenced was ileal tissue. CDR3 sequence reads: CASSTAPGNEQFF. The CDR3 DNA follows: TGTGCCAGCAGCACAGCCCCCGGCAATGAGCAGTTCTTC.